These 15 T cell receptor beta chains share one sample of origin, sequenced in a study of T-cell memory formation after mild COVID-19. TCRdb independently ran MiXCR on the 5' RACE reads; one entry per CDR3 protein. The sample includes 250,000 to 350,000 distinct CDR3 sequences, 15% to 20% of them seen just once. The sequencing sample was made of PBMCs or a T cell subset sorted from them (not recorded which). These receptors came from a man aged 18 to 29 who had mild COVID-19 (a few samples of this study predate the infection). Cell type and time point are not known.

In its sample, this clonotype was seen once. The chain employs TRBV19 and TRBJ1-5; no clear D. This CDR3 is built from 13 residues. Germline CDR1 and CDR2: LNHDA and SQIVND (reference sequence). Between the trimmed V and J ends, which lost 5 bases and 5 bases, there was a span of 10 bases. As DNA, the CDR3 is TGTGCCAGTAGTCCGGTCGGTTATCAGCCCCAGCATTTT. It is translated as CASSPVGYQPQHF.

Details on this clonotype: The junction and the germline gene differ at one end; a read error may be behind it. The CDR3 sequence: CSVEITYNEQLF. In DNA, the CDR3 is TGCAGCGTTGAGATAACCTACAATGAGCAGTTATTC. The V gene is TRBV29-1, the J gene TRBJ2-1; the D is unclear. Per germline, CDR1 SQVTM and CDR2 ANQGSEA. The CDR3 sequence is 12 residues long.

The V call is TRBV6-5, the J call TRBJ1-6, with 7 bases identical to TRBD1. With 6 bases clipped from V and 0 bases from J, the junction kept 5 bases outside the gene matches. CDR3 length equals 16 residues. Germline V lookup: CDR1 MNHEY, CDR2 SVGAGI. CDR3 loop: CASRQGQSSYNSPLHF. CDR3 nucleotide sequence: TGTGCCAGCAGGCAGGGACAGAGCTCCTATAATTCACCCCTCCACTTT.

This clonotype has a handful of counts. The chain links TRBV27 to TRBJ2-1; D might be TRBD1 or TRBD2, each matching 5 bases. Trimming removed 3 bases at V and 5 bases at J, with 8 bases between. The CDR3 has 13 residues. From germline, CDR1 is MNHEY and CDR2 SMNVEV (reference sequence). As DNA, the CDR3 is TGTGCCAGCAGTTTCGGGACCAACAATGAGCAGTTCTTC. Encoded protein: CASSFGTNNEQFF.

This clonotype has only a few counts. J is TRBJ2-7 and V is TRBV5-6, with 8 bases that match TRBD1. Germline trimming cut 4 bases from V and 0 bases from J; bases unmatched to any gene: 6. Germline-derived CDR1 and CDR2 are SGHDT and YYEEEE. This CDR3 comprises 15 residues. The CDR3 loop is CASSTDRAFSYEQYF. The CDR3 DNA is TGTGCCAGCAGCACGGACAGGGCCTTCTCCTACGAGCAGTACTTC.

This clonotype came up a few times. The genes are TRBV6-5 and TRBJ2-7; TRBD1 is a possible D gene (7 bases). Germline loops: CDR1 MNHEY, CDR2 SVGAGI. The CDR3 has 16 residues. The V end lost 6 bases, the J end lost 3 bases, and 21 bases lay between the germline ends. The CDR3 is CASSRGQGGGNYEQYF. CDR3 nucleotides: TGTGCCAGCAGCCGGGGCCAGGGGGGAGGAAACTACGAGCAGTACTTC.

This clonotype was found many times. The V call is TRBV7-2, the J call TRBJ2-3, with D possibly being TRBD2 (5 bases). The germline gives CDR1 SGHTA, CDR2 FQGNSA. The germline V and J ends were trimmed by 5 bases and 1 base, with 10 bases remaining between them. The CDR3 runs to 14 residues. The CDR3 coding sequence is TGTGCCAGCAGCGAGGACTCCCGCACAGATACGCAGTATTTT. This translates into CASSEDSRTDTQYF.

This clonotype was detected only a few times. This chain joins TRBV20-1 and TRBJ1-1; no firm D call. Trimming shortened V by 6 bases and J by 0 bases, and 17 bases separated the two germline ends. The V gene's germline CDR1 is DFQATT and CDR2 SNEGSKA (reference sequence). The CDR3 has 15 amino acids. CDR3 coding DNA: TGCAGTGCGAGACGTCCGGGGAGCATGAACACTGAAGCTTTCTTT. This gives the protein CSARRPGSMNTEAFF.

The chain couples TRBV2 to TRBJ2-5; possibly TRBD1 for D (5 bases). V was cut by 4 bases and J by 3 bases, with 9 bases left in between. This CDR3 comprises 13 residues. Germline values: CDR1 SNHLY, CDR2 FYNNEI. CDR3 in amino acids: CASSAEQEETQYF. The CDR3 DNA reads TGTGCCAGCAGTGCAGAACAGGAAGAGACCCAGTACTTC.

In its sample, this clonotype was seen many times. The V gene is TRBV5-1, the J gene TRBJ1-1; no definite D call. CDR3 size: 13 residues. V gave up 2 bases and J gave up 1 base, with 6 bases separating them. CDR1 and CDR2 from the germline V gene are SGHRS and YFSETQ. The CDR3, as DNA: TGCGCCAGCAGCTTTCATGGGAACACTGAAGCTTTCTTT. Its translation is CASSFHGNTEAFF.

This clonotype has only a few counts. The rearrangement uses TRBV13 and TRBJ2-1, with D hard to call. Trimming left V 1 base short and J 15 bases short, with 13 bases between. Germline lookup yields CDR1 PRHDT and CDR2 FYEKMQ (reference sequence). The CDR3 spans 12 residues. CDR3 nucleotide sequence: TGTGCCAGCAGCTTAGCTTCTAGTTTGGGGTTCTTC. Amino acids: CASSLASSLGFF. Complete variable domain (other parts from reference TRBV13 and TRBJ2-1): AAGVIQSPRHLIKEKRETATLKCYPIPRHDTVYWYQQGPGQDPQFLISFYEKMQSDKGSIPDRFSAQQFSDYHSELNMSSLELGDSALYFCASSLASSLGFFGPGTRLTVL.

This clonotype has just a few counts. The chain couples TRBV6-2 or TRBV6-3 to TRBJ1-5; TRBD1 matches 8 bases. The ends lost 7 bases at V and 5 bases at J; junction bases unmatched: 7. The CDR3 runs to 14 residues. Germline loops: CDR1 MNHEY, CDR2 SVGEGT. The CDR3 nucleotides are TGTGCCAGCACCTGGGCAGGGGGCGATCAGCCCCAGCATTTT. As protein: CASTWAGGDQPQHF.

The chain uses TRBV5-1 and TRBJ1-1; a weak D match, TRBD1 (5 bases). This CDR3 is built from 14 residues. Germline V CDR1 and CDR2: SGHRS, YFSETQ. Trimming stripped 0 bases from V and 3 bases from J, with 9 bases between. CDR3 coding DNA: TGCGCCAGCAGCTTGGAGGCCAGGGACACTGAAGCTTTCTTT. Translation gives CASSLEARDTEAFF.

The chain couples TRBV18 to TRBJ1-5; D might be TRBD1 (5 bases). This CDR3 is 13 amino acids long. V lost 4 bases to trimming and J lost 4 bases, with 8 bases between them. The germline V gene has CDR1 KGHSH and CDR2 LQKENI. CDR3: CASSRGWNQPQHF. CDR3 nucleotides: TGTGCCAGCTCACGGGGGTGGAATCAGCCCCAGCATTTT.

The table lists this clonotype with a few counts. This chain connects TRBV2 to TRBJ2-7; D is unresolved. This CDR3 spans 13 amino acids. V was clipped by 4 bases and J by 3 bases, with 10 bases between them. CDR1 and CDR2 from the germline V gene are SNHLY and FYNNEI. The CDR3 nucleotides read TGTGCCAGCAGTGGTAACAGCCTCTACGAGCAGTACGTC. This translates into CASSGNSLYEQYV.